What follows are 32 T cell receptor beta chains derived from one specimen sequenced in a study of monozygotic twins with inflammatory bowel disease (dated by TCRdb to 2018 to 2020). Library preparation employed 5' RACE. The sequencing machine was an Illumina HiSeq 2500. Through TCRdb reprocessing, the reads give one entry per CDR3 protein sequence; DNA is omitted. This sample's records show some 160,000 distinct CDR3 sequences. Clones ranked in the top ten supply around 7% of the sample. The specimen sequenced was blood. These receptors came from a human donor with ulcerative colitis or Crohn's disease, or a healthy co-twin of an affected twin (not recorded which).

This sequence joins TRBV12-3 or TRBV12-4 and TRBJ2-7. This CDR3 region has 11 residues. This chain's CDR3 is CASSLAGWKYF.

The genes are TRBV4-1 and TRBJ2-2. Germline V gives CDR1 MGHRA, CDR2 YSYEKL. The CDR3 is made up of 17 amino acids. CDR3: CASSQDIQAPNTGELFF.

The gene calls are TRBV14 and TRBJ2-1; TCRdb lists TRBD2, though no DNA is available to test this call. The CDR3 is 14 amino acids. Germline CDR1 SGHDN, CDR2 FVKESK. This CDR3 is CASSAGMSYNDQFF.

CDR3 region: CSARDGWDTQYF. The chain couples TRBV20-1 to TRBJ2-3. The CDR3 has 12 amino acids. Germline values: CDR1 DFQATT, CDR2 SNEGSKA (reference sequence).

This chain connects TRBV6-5 to TRBJ2-5; checking the TCRdb D call of TRBD2 is not possible without DNA. The CDR3 contains 14 residues. Looked up from germline, CDR1 is MNHEY and CDR2 is SVGAGI. CDR3: CASSYSIEGETQYF.

The chain is built from TRBV5-4 and TRBJ2-2; TCRdb selects TRBD2, and the lack of DNA leaves this call unchecked. Per the germline V gene, CDR1 is SGHNT and CDR2 is YYREEE (reference sequence). This CDR3 comprises 16 residues. CDR3 protein: CASTRRRGLDTGELFF.

The chain is built from TRBV12-3 or TRBV12-4 and TRBJ2-7. There are 11 residues in the CDR3. CDR3: CASSPSYEQYF.

The gene calls are TRBV7-4 and TRBJ1-2. The CDR3 loop spans 14 amino acids. CDR1 SGHVT and CDR2 SQSDAQ come from the germline V gene. The CDR3 loop reads CASSLARDNYGYTF.

The rearrangement joins TRBV10-3 to TRBJ1-2. CDR3 length equals 13 residues. Germline CDR1 is ENHRY and CDR2 is SYGVKD. The CDR3: CAISDEAAYGYTF.

The chain employs TRBV30 and TRBJ1-4. In germline, CDR1 is GTSNPN, CDR2 SVGIG (reference sequence). The CDR3 contains 14 residues. The CDR3 loop reads CAWSGGFPNEKLFF.

The rearrangement joins TRBV11-2 to TRBJ2-1; TCRdb gives TRBD2 as the D gene, but with no DNA this cannot be confirmed. CDR3 size: 18 residues. Looked up from germline, CDR1 is SGHAT and CDR2 is FQNNGV. The CDR3 loop reads CASSPITRSKSSYNEQFF.

V is TRBV6-5 and J is TRBJ2-5; TCRdb returns TRBD2, unconfirmable since there is no DNA. This CDR3 is built from 19 residues. The germline V gene has CDR1 MNHEY and CDR2 SVGAGI. The CDR3 sequence is CASSYSMGLAGAVPETQYF.

The chain's CDR3 is CAVQGDGAYEQYF. The chain employs TRBV30 and TRBJ2-7. Germline CDR1 and CDR2: GTSNPN and SVGIG (reference sequence). This CDR3 is 13 amino acids long. Combining the CDR3 with reference TRBV30 and TRBJ2-7 gives the whole variable domain SQTIHQWPATLVQPVGSPLSLECTVEGTSNPNLYWYRQAAGRGLQLLFYSVGIGQISSEVPQNLSASRPQDRQFILSSKKLLLSDSGFYLCAVQGDGAYEQYFGPGTRLTVT.

The V gene is TRBV5-1, the J gene TRBJ1-6. CDR1 and CDR2 (germline): SGHRS, YFSETQ. CDR3 length equals 14 residues. The CDR3 reads CASGRGREGSHLHF.

Here the CDR3 reads CASSLDGQDSPLHF. The rearrangement uses TRBV5-1 and TRBJ1-6; TCRdb selects TRBD1, and the lack of DNA leaves this call unchecked. The CDR3 length is 14 residues. Germline V gene sequence: CDR1 SGHRS, CDR2 YFSETQ.

This chain joins TRBV4-2 and TRBJ2-5; no DNA is available, so the TRBD2 call from TCRdb remains unchecked. This CDR3 has 14 residues. The germline gives CDR1 LGHNA, CDR2 YNFKEQ. CDR3 region: CASSLRGSGETQYF.

The chain recombines TRBV9 with TRBJ2-5; TCRdb names TRBD2, which stays unverified in the absence of DNA. Germline CDR1 reads SGDLS; CDR2 reads YYNGEE. The CDR3 spans 17 residues. The CDR3 is CASSATPGLARQETQYF. Combining the CDR3 with reference TRBV9 and TRBJ2-5 gives the whole variable domain DSGVTQTPKHLITATGQRVTLRCSPRSGDLSVYWYQQSLDQGLQFLIQYYNGEERAKGNILERFSAQQFPDLHSELNLSSLELGDSALYFCASSATPGLARQETQYFGPGTRLLVL.

V gene TRBV10-3 combines with J gene TRBJ1-2. Germline lookup yields CDR1 ENHRY and CDR2 SYGVKD. This CDR3 contains 15 residues. CDR3 sequence: CAISESYIPNYGYTF.

The chain is built from TRBV27 and TRBJ1-2; the TCRdb call, TRBD1, lacks DNA for checking. This CDR3 spans 15 amino acids. Germline V lookup: CDR1 MNHEY, CDR2 SMNVEV (reference sequence). This CDR3 is CASSSGTDRFYGYTF.

The V call is TRBV20-1, the J call TRBJ2-2; absent DNA, TCRdb's TRBD1 call cannot be checked. CDR1 is DFQATT, CDR2 SNEGSKA, per germline (reference sequence). The CDR3 consists of 15 residues. The CDR3 loop reads CSAASGSHYTGELFF.

The chain carries TRBV19 and TRBJ1-5; TCRdb returns TRBD1, unconfirmable since there is no DNA. Germline assignment: CDR1 LNHDA and CDR2 SQIVND (reference sequence). The CDR3 consists of 15 residues. The CDR3 sequence is CASSIGGGLHQPQHF. The full variable domain, completed using reference TRBV19 and TRBJ1-5, is DGGITQSPKYLFRKEGQNVTLSCEQNLNHDAMYWYRQDPGQGLRLIYYSQIVNDFQKGDIAEGYSVSREKKESFPLTVTSAQKNPTAFYLCASSIGGGLHQPQHFGDGTRLSIL.

The J gene is TRBJ2-1, the V gene TRBV27; absent DNA, TCRdb's TRBD2 call cannot be checked. Germline assignment: CDR1 MNHEY and CDR2 SMNVEV (reference sequence). The CDR3 covers 15 residues. This chain's CDR3 is CASSLDLTSYNEQFF.

The rearrangement joins TRBV9 to TRBJ2-7; TCRdb's D gene call, TRBD2, goes unchecked for lack of DNA. CDR1 SGDLS and CDR2 YYNGEE come from the germline V gene. There are 17 residues in the CDR3. The CDR3 region is CASSVDPTSGILYEQYF.

The V and J genes are TRBV14 and TRBJ2-7. This CDR3 has 15 amino acids. CDR1 is SGHDN, CDR2 FVKESK, per germline. CDR3 in amino acids: CASSQFGRFVGEQYF.

V and J are TRBV18 and TRBJ1-2. Germline lookup yields CDR1 KGHSH and CDR2 LQKENI. The CDR3 consists of 15 residues. Here the CDR3 reads CASSPPGDPNYGYTF.

The chain recombines TRBV24-1 with TRBJ2-2; TCRdb's D call of TRBD2 is untestable without DNA. The CDR3 is made up of 15 amino acids. Germline-derived CDR1 and CDR2 are KGHDR and SFDVKD. The CDR3: CATSVSSGMAGELFF.

The chain is built from TRBV7-2 and TRBJ2-7; absent DNA, TCRdb's TRBD2 call cannot be checked. CDR3 length: 14 residues. CDR1 and CDR2 from the germline V gene are SGHTA and FQGNSA. This CDR3 reads CASSWTQGGYEQYF.

This chain links TRBV5-5 with TRBJ1-5. The germline V gene has CDR1 SGHKS and CDR2 YYEKEE (reference sequence). The CDR3 runs 12 residues. The CDR3 region is CASSFYDQPQHF.

This rearrangement joins TRBV19 to TRBJ1-1; the TCRdb call, TRBD1, lacks DNA for checking. Germline CDR1 reads LNHDA; CDR2 reads SQIVND (reference sequence). The CDR3 spans 13 residues. CDR3: CASSIQGQTEAFF.

The V and J genes are TRBV7-9 and TRBJ1-1. The CDR3 extends over 12 amino acids. Germline CDR1 and CDR2: SEHNR and FQNEAQ (reference sequence). Here the CDR3 reads CASSLRIPEAFF.

The V and J genes are TRBV20-1 and TRBJ2-3; TCRdb picks TRBD2, but there is no DNA to check that call. CDR1 DFQATT and CDR2 SNEGSKA come from the germline V gene (reference sequence). The CDR3 totals 14 residues. The CDR3 sequence is CSARAASGADRQYF.

The chain has TRBV29-1 and TRBJ2-1; TCRdb's D gene call, TRBD2, goes unchecked for lack of DNA. The germline V gene encodes CDR1 SQVTM and CDR2 ANQGSEA. The CDR3 is 14 residues long. CDR3: CSVALGSGLYEQFF.